This T cell receptor beta chain stems from a study of T cells in Graves' hyperthyroidism and ophthalmopathy. Study in general: Peripheral blood was collected at initial diagnosis, before any treatment.

The V gene's germline CDR1 is SQVTM and CDR2 ANQGSEA. Trimming took 4 bases from V and 6 from J, leaving 15 bases between them. The CDR3 is 14 residues long. RNA transcripts were the template for amplifying TCR beta CDR3 regions. A first-round RT-PCR of the TCR CDR3 used the HTBI primer set. From the multiplex PCR reads, TCRdb called clonotypes with MiXCR, one entry per CDR3 protein. The table shows fewer than 750,000 distinct CDR3 sequences, with roughly 15% occurring only once. The study excluded patients with uncontrolled infection, other autoimmune disease, pregnancy or lactation. Source material for PBMCs was less than 12 ml fresh peripheral blood. This clonotype has a count of ten or more.

Sequenced: blood. The rearrangement links TRBV29-1 to TRBJ2-2; D is uncertain. The sequence was collected from a woman aged 40 to 55 with Graves' ophthalmopathy. DNA of the CDR3: TGCAGCGTTGTATCGAGCGAAATTCCCGGGGAGCTGTTTTTT. Encoded protein: CSVVSSEIPGELFF.